The rows below give T cell receptor beta chains drawn from one sample of a study of CD8 T cells in ankylosing spondylitis. TCRdb used MiXCR to reprocess the 5' RACE reads, holding one entry per CDR3 protein. The data show about 200,000 distinct CDR3 sequences, 9.5% to 15% seen once. Sequencing was done on a sample of blood, either unsorted or a sorted T cell fraction (not recorded which). These receptors came from a male donor with ankylosing spondylitis or in good health (not recorded which). CDR3s include the opening cysteine and the closing phenylalanine or tryptophan. The D gene is left open where the match is weak. A row's size may be missing; if present it is once, few, many or a size class.

TRBJ2-1	-	TRBV12-3/TRBV12-4	-	TGTGCCAGCAGGAGGGGGGACCCCTTCCCAAATGAGCAGTTCTTC	CASRRGDPFPNEQFF
TRBJ2-7	few	TRBV7-9	TRBD2	TGTGCCAGCAGCTTAGGGGAACTAGCGGAGGAGCAGTACTTC	CASSLGELAEEQYF
TRBJ2-2	few	TRBV3-1	-	TGTGCCAGCAGCCAAGATGGCGGAAACACCGGGGAGCTGTTTTTT	CASSQDGGNTGELFF
TRBJ2-2	few	TRBV14	TRBD1	TGTGCCAGCAGCCCTCCCCCCCCGGGACAGGGATACACCGGGGAGCTGTTTTTT	CASSPPPPGQGYTGELFF
TRBJ2-1	few	TRBV5-1	TRBD2	TGCGCCAGCAGCTCACCGGACGGGACTAGAATCGACAATGAGCAGTTCTTC	CASSSPDGTRIDNEQFF
TRBJ2-7	few	TRBV6-2/TRBV6-3	-	TGTGCCAGCAGTATTGCCAGGGGGGATGTCTACGAGCAGTACTTC	CASSIARGDVYEQYF
TRBJ2-5	few	TRBV4-1	-	TGCGCCAGCAGCCAAGAGGACGTGCCCATGGCGGCCCAGTACTTC	CASSQEDVPMAAQYF
TRBJ1-2	-	TRBV27	-	TGTGCCAGCAGTTCGACTTACCTGGACGGCGACTATGGCTACACCTTC	CASSSTYLDGDYGYTF
TRBJ1-2	few	TRBV27	-	TGTGCCAGCAGTTCCGCCAGTCTTGGGGGCTACACCTTC	CASSSASLGGYTF
TRBJ2-1	few	TRBV4-1	-	TGCGCCAGCAGCCAATTAGTTAGCCCCAATGAGCAGTTCTTC	CASSQLVSPNEQFF
TRBJ1-1	-	TRBV7-2	TRBD1	TGTGCCAGCAGCTTAGGGGTAAACAGGGGAGAGAACACTGAAGCTTTCTTT	CASSLGVNRGENTEAFF
TRBJ2-4	many	TRBV12-3/TRBV12-4	-	TGTGCCAGCAGTTTGGGGGCCCTCGGGAAGAACATTCAGTACTTC	CASSLGALGKNIQYF
TRBJ2-3	few	TRBV14	-	TGTGCCAGCAGCTCACGATCTGGAGGGGTCACAGATACGCAGTATTTT	CASSSRSGGVTDTQYF
TRBJ2-7	few	TRBV6-1	-	TGTGCCAGCAGTGAACAGATCCCACTAAGGGGGCAGTACTTC	CASSEQIPLRGQYF
TRBJ2-7	-	TRBV5-1	TRBD1	TGCGCCAGCAGCTTGACCGGGACAGGTACCTACGAGCAGTACTTC	CASSLTGTGTYEQYF
TRBJ2-5	-	TRBV11-2	-	TGTGCCAGCAGCTTAGGACTAGGGGCGGCCATTAGCCAAGAGACCCAGTACTTC	CASSLGLGAAISQETQYF
TRBJ2-1	few	TRBV30	-	TGTGCCTGGAGCCCCGGTAGGAGCTCCTACAATGAGCAGTTCTTC	CAWSPGRSSYNEQFF
TRBJ2-1	-	TRBV4-1	TRBD1	TGCGCCAGCAGCCAAGCCCCCGGGACAGCCAACAATGAGCAGTTCTTC	CASSQAPGTANNEQFF
TRBJ1-1	few	TRBV7-6	-	TGTGCCAGCAGCTTAGCGCTGGACAGTCCGAACACTGAAGCTTTCTTT	CASSLALDSPNTEAFF
TRBJ2-1	-	TRBV19	-	TGTGCCAGTAGCATGACACAGAGCTCCTACAATGAGCAGTTCTTC	CASSMTQSSYNEQFF
TRBJ2-5	few	TRBV29-1	-	TGCAGCGGGCGACAGGACCAAGAGACCCAGTACTTC	CSGRQDQETQYF
TRBJ2-7	many	TRBV29-1	-	TGCAGCGTTGAAGATTTTTTATACGAGCAGTACTTC	CSVEDFLYEQYF